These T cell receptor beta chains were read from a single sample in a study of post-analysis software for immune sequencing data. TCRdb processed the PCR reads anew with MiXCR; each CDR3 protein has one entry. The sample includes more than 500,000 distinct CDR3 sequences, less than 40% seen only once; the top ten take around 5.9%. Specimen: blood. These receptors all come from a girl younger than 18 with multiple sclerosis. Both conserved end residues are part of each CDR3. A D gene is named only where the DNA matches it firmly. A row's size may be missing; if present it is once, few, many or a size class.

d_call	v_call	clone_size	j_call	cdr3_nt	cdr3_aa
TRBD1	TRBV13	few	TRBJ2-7	TGTGCCAGCAGCGTGACAGGGGGCAACGAGCAGTACTTC	CASSVTGGNEQYF
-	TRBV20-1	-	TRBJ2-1	TGCAGTGCTAGAGCCGGAACCTACAATGAGCAGTTCTTC	CSARAGTYNEQFF
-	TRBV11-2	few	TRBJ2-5	TGTGCCAGCACCTTTGAAGAGACCCAGTACTTC	CASTFEETQYF
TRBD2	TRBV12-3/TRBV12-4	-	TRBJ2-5	TGTGCCAGCAGTCGCGGACTAGCGGGGGTACTGAACAATGAGCAGTACTTC	CASSRGLAGVLNNEQYF
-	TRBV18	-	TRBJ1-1	TGTGCCAGCTCACCTCTGGGGCAGGTTGTGAGCACTGAAGCTTTCTTT	CASSPLGQVVSTEAFF
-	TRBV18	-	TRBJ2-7	TGTGCCAGCTCACCGACGGGATGGTACGAGCAGTACTTC	CASSPTGWYEQYF
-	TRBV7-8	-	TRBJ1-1	TGTGCCAGCAGCCCCCTTTTCCTAGCTTTCTTT	CASSPLFLAFF
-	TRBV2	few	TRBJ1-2	TGTGCCAGCAGGGGTACCCCAGGCTATGGCTACACCTTC	CASRGTPGYGYTF
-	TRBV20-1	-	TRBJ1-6	TGCAGTGCTAGAATTCAGGGACAACCGGGTTCACCCCTCCACTTT	CSARIQGQPGSPLHF
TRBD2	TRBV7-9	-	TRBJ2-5	TGTGCCAGCAGCCCATTGCGGGGGTCCGGACAAGAGACCCAGTACTTC	CASSPLRGSGQETQYF
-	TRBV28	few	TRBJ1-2	TGTGCCAGCAGTTTAAAAGGGGCGGGGAACTATGGCTACACCTTC	CASSLKGAGNYGYTF
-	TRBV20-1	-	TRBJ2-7	TGCAGTGCTAGAGCGTTATCTTACGAGCAGTACTTC	CSARALSYEQYF
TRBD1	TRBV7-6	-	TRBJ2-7	TGTGCCAGCAGCCCTAGCCGGGGACAGGGGATCTACGTGCAGTACTTC	CASSPSRGQGIYVQYF
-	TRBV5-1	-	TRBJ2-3	TGCGCCAGCAGCTTGGGAGTTTCAGGGATCAGGACAGATACGCAGTATTTT	CASSLGVSGIRTDTQYF
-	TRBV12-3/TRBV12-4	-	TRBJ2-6	TGTGCCAGCAGTTTCAGGGGCGCAGTATACTCTGGGGCCAACGTCCTGACTTTC	CASSFRGAVYSGANVLTF
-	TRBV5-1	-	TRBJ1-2	TGCGCCAGCAGCAACAACGCCTATGGCTACACCTTC	CASSNNAYGYTF
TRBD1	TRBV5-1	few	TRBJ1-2	TGCGCCAGCAGCTTGGACTTCGGGACAGGGCATGGCTACACCTTC	CASSLDFGTGHGYTF
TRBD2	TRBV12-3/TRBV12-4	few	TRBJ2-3	TGTGCCAGCAGTTTATTGTCTAGCGGGGCAGATACGCAGTATTTT	CASSLLSSGADTQYF
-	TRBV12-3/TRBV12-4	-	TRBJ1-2	TGTGCCAGCAGTTCGACCAGGCATGGCTACACCTTC	CASSSTRHGYTF
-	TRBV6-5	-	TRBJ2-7	TGTGCCAGCAGAAGAAGTGACCTAGGCAAGCAGTACTTC	CASRRSDLGKQYF
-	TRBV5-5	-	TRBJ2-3	TGTGCCAGCAGCTTGAGTACAGGGAAAGATACGCAGTATTTT	CASSLSTGKDTQYF
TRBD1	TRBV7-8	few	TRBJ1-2	TGTGCCAGCACCTCCCTGGGACAGAGCTATGGCTACACCTTC	CASTSLGQSYGYTF
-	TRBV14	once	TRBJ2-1	TGTGCCAGCAGCCAAGAGGGCCAGGGCTACAATGAGCAGTTCTTC	CASSQEGQGYNEQFF
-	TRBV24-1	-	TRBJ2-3	TGTGCCACCAGCGCAGTAAGGACGGGGCTGGACACGCAGTATTTT	CATSAVRTGLDTQYF
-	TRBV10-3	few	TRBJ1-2	TGTGCCATCACCCACAGCAACTATGGCTACACCTTC	CAITHSNYGYTF
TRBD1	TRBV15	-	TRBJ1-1	TGTGCCACCAGCCCCCGACAGGGCTTAGGGACTGAAGCTTTCTTT	CATSPRQGLGTEAFF
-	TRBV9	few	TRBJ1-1	TGTGCCAGCAGCGTTGGCCCAGGCTCCACTGAAGCTTTCTTT	CASSVGPGSTEAFF
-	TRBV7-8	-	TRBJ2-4	TGTGCCAGCAGCTTAGGAAGGGGGGCGGGCATTCAGTACTTC	CASSLGRGAGIQYF
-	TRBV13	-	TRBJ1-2	TGTGCCAGCAGCTGGACATGGGACGACTATGGCTACACCTTC	CASSWTWDDYGYTF
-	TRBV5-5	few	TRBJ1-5	TGTGCCAGCAGCCCGGACGGGACGGGCTGGCCCCAGCATTTT	CASSPDGTGWPQHF
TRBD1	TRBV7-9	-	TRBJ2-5	TGTGCCAGCAGCCCGGGGACAGGGGTCAAAGAGACCCAGTACTTC	CASSPGTGVKETQYF
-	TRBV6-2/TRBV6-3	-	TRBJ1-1	TGTGCCAGCAGTTGGCAGGCGAATACTGAAGCTTTCTTT	CASSWQANTEAFF
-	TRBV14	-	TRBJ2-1	TGTGCCAGCAGCCAAGACCTTAGGACACCCCCAGGCAATGAGCAGTTCTTC	CASSQDLRTPPGNEQFF
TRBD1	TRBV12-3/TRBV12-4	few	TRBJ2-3	TGTGCCAGCAGTCGGACAGGGAAGTTTCTCACAGATACGCAGTATTTT	CASSRTGKFLTDTQYF
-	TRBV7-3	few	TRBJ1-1	TGTGCCAGCAGCTTAATCCTGGGTGGGAACACTGAAGCTTTCTTT	CASSLILGGNTEAFF
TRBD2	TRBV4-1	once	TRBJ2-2	TGCGCCAGCAGCCAAGTCGGGGGGGGAGCAACCGGGGAGCTGTTTTTT	CASSQVGGGATGELFF
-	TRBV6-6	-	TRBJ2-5	TGTGCCAGCGTCCCCAGGGGTTTTCGGTACCAAGAGACCCAGTACTTC	CASVPRGFRYQETQYF
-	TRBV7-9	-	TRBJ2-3	TGTGCCAGCAGCCCCCGAAGGGCGAGCACAGATACGCAGTATTTT	CASSPRRASTDTQYF
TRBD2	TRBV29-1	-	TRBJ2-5	TGCAGCGTTGGGGGACTAGCGGGAGGGGGAGAGACCCAGTACTTC	CSVGGLAGGGETQYF
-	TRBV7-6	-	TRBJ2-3	TGTGCCAGCAGCTTAGCTCCGGGGGCAGCCGATACGCAGTATTTT	CASSLAPGAADTQYF
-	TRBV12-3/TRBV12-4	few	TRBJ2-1	TGTGCCAGCAGTTTCGGGCAGGTAGCCCTCACGAGGAATGAGCAGTTCTTC	CASSFGQVALTRNEQFF
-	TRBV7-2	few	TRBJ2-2	TGTGCCAGCAGCGTTACAGGGCAACCGAACACCGGGGAGCTGTTTTTT	CASSVTGQPNTGELFF
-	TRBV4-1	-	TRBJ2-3	TGCGCCAGCAGCCAAGACTGGCTAGCTCCCACAGATACGCAGTATTTT	CASSQDWLAPTDTQYF
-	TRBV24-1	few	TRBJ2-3	TGTGCCACCACCGATTCTGGGGGGGATACGCAGTATTTT	CATTDSGGDTQYF
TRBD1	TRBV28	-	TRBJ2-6	TGTGCCAGCATAACAGGGGGCTTTGAAGGATCTGGGGCCAACGTCCTGACTTTC	CASITGGFEGSGANVLTF
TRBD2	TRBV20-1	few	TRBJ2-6	TGCAGTGTCAACCCGGGGGGGAACTCTGGGGCCAACGTCCTGACTTTC	CSVNPGGNSGANVLTF
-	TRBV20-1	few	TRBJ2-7	TGCAGTTCCGGGACGGCCTCCTACGAGCAGTACTTC	CSSGTASYEQYF
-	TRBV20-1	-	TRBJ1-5	TGCAGTGCTAGTTTAGGGGGTTTGGGTCAGCCCCAGCATTTT	CSASLGGLGQPQHF
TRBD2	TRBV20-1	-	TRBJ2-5	TGCAGTGCTAATAACCGGGACTATTGGACCCAGTACTTC	CSANNRDYWTQYF